This T cell receptor (beta chain) was profiled in a study of identical twins. This clonotype was counted only a few times. Trimming took 5 bases from V and 0 from J, leaving 21 bases between them. The CDR3 contains 18 residues. Germline CDR1 MNHEY, CDR2 SVGEGT. MiXCR, run by TCRdb on the 5' RACE reads, gives a single entry per CDR3 protein. The sample includes about 470,000 distinct CDR3 sequences, approximately 24% of them seen just once. The data also belong to a second study, concerning T cells expressing NK-cell markers. That paper states: In the group of eight sequenced donors, seven were HCMV-seropositive and one was seronegative. Of the CD8+ T cells in roughly 6 donors, about 1.0-7.0% belonged to dominant NKG2C+ clonotypes. HCMV specificity of the expanded NKG2C+ T cell clones was not established.

The sequenced sample was CD4+ T cells sorted from blood. The chain employs TRBV6-2 or TRBV6-3 and TRBJ2-3; D is undetermined. The source is a young woman in good health. DNA of the CDR3: TGTGCCAGCAGTCATAACCGAGACTGGCGTACTAGCACAGATACGCAGTATTTT. Translation: CASSHNRDWRTSTDTQYF.